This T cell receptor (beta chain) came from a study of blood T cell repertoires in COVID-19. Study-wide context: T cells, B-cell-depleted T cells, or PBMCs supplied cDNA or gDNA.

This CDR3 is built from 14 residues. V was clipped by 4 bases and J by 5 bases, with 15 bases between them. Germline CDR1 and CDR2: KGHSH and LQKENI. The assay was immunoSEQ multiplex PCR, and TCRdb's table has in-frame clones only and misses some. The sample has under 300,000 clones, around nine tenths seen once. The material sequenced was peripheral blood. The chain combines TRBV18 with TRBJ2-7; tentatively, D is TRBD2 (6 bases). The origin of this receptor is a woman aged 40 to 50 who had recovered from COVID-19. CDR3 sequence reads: CASSQGGGGNEQYF. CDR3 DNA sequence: TGTGCCAGCTCACAGGGTGGAGGAGGGAACGAGCAGTACTTC.